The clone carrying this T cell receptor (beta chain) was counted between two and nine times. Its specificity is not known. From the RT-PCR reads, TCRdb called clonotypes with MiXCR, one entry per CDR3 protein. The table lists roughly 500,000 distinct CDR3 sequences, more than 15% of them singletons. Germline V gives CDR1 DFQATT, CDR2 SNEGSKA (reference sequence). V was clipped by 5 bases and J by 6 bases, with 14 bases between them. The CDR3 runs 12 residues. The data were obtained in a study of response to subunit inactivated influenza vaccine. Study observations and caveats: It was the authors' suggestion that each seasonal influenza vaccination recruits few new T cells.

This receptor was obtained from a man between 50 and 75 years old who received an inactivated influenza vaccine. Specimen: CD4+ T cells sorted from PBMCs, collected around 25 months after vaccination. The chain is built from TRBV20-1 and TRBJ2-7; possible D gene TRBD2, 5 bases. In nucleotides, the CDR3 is TGCAGTGCTCCCGCACTAGTCTCCGAGCAGTACTTC. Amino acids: CSAPALVSEQYF.